The TCR beta chain under discussion was sequenced for a study of response to subunit inactivated influenza vaccine. TCRdb processed the RT-PCR reads anew with MiXCR; each CDR3 protein has one entry. The table records hundreds of thousands of distinct CDR3 sequences, over 25% of them present only once. Points on this clonotype: Its antigen is unknown.

The CDR3 spans 14 residues. V shed 4 bases and J shed 9 bases, with 16 bases lying between them. Germline V CDR1 and CDR2: LGHNT, FRNRAP. Notes on the study in general: Each seasonal influenza vaccination recruits few new T cells, the authors suggested.

The sequence came from a man aged 45 to 65 who received an inactivated influenza vaccine. The sequencing here drew on CD4+ T cells sorted from PBMCs, taken more than 4 days after vaccination. The chain couples TRBV12-5 to TRBJ2-1, with D perhaps TRBD2 (6 bases). The CDR3 DNA reads TGTGCTAGTGGTTCGCCGGGGGTCTTGGGTGAGCAGTTCTTC. As protein: CASGSPGVLGEQFF.